The next 27 T cell receptor beta chains were all read from a single sample in a study of T cells after yellow fever vaccination. MiXCR was run by TCRdb on the 5' RACE reads, yielding one entry per CDR3 protein. The sample includes 95,000 to 100,000 distinct CDR3 sequences, approximately 5.5% of them seen just once. The sample here was CD8+ T cells sorted from PBMCs, taken 10 days after the yellow fever booster vaccination. These receptors were taken from a man between 18 and 29 years old who received the YFV17D yellow fever vaccine.

This clonotype was counted a few times. The CDR3, as DNA: TGCGCCAGCAGCTTGTATCAGGGAAACCCTGAAGCTTTCTTT. It encodes CASSLYQGNPEAFF. The J gene is TRBJ1-1, the V gene TRBV5-1; tentatively, D is TRBD1 (5 bases). Trimming shortened V by 1 base and J by 6 bases, and 13 bases separated the two germline ends. Germline loops: CDR1 SGHRS, CDR2 YFSETQ. This CDR3 comprises 14 residues.

This clonotype has only a few counts. V gene TRBV5-6 combines with J gene TRBJ2-7; TRBD1 agrees at 7 bases. This CDR3 is built from 14 residues. Per germline, CDR1 SGHDT and CDR2 YYEEEE. V lost 0 bases and J lost 4; bases outside the gene matches: 4. The CDR3 sequence: CASSLGAGGYEQYF. CDR3 in DNA: TGTGCCAGCAGCTTGGGTGCAGGGGGATACGAGCAGTACTTC.

This rearrangement joins TRBV6-6 to TRBJ2-1, with D possibly being TRBD1 or TRBD2 (5 bases each). The V end was cut by 6 bases, the J end by 4 bases, with 19 bases between. This CDR3 contains 16 residues. The germline CDR1 and CDR2 sequences are MNHNY and SVGAGI (reference sequence). The CDR3 DNA follows: TGTGCCAGCAGCCCGTGGGGGAAGAATATTTACAATGAGCAGTTCTTC. As protein: CASSPWGKNIYNEQFF.

The table lists this clonotype with many counts. The CDR3 sequence is CASSSGQGDYSGNTIYF. DNA of the CDR3: TGTGCCAGCAGCTCCGGACAGGGCGACTACTCTGGAAACACCATATATTTT. The rearrangement links TRBV7-2 to TRBJ1-3; 8 bases fit TRBD1. The CDR3 totals 17 residues. J lost 0 bases, V lost 4 bases, and 8 bases had no gene match. In germline, CDR1 is SGHTA, CDR2 FQGNSA.

The table lists this clonotype with a few counts. The rearrangement uses TRBV6-5 and TRBJ1-4; no clear D gene. Trimming removed 4 bases at V and 10 bases at J, with 10 bases between. The CDR3 totals 12 residues. CDR1 and CDR2 from the germline V gene are MNHEY and SVGAGI. CDR3 residues: CASSFGNGKLFF. Written as DNA, the CDR3 is TGTGCCAGCAGTTTCGGAAACGGAAAACTGTTTTTT.

CDR3 nucleotide sequence: TGTGCCAGCAGTGATAACTATGGCTACACCTTC. Amino acids: CASSDNYGYTF. The rearrangement links TRBV12-3 or TRBV12-4 to TRBJ1-2; no clear D. The V and J ends lost 5 bases and 1 base respectively, with 2 bases between them. CDR3 length: 11 amino acids.

The chain has TRBV12-3 or TRBV12-4 and TRBJ1-1; a weak D match, TRBD1 (6 bases). The CDR3 runs to 13 residues. Trimming stripped 5 bases from V and 6 bases from J, with 13 bases between. CDR3 amino acids: CASSQRQVAEAFF. CDR3 nucleotides: TGTGCCAGCAGTCAAAGACAGGTGGCTGAAGCTTTCTTT.

This clonotype was counted ten times or more. CDR3 in amino acids: CASSQRPGTREDTQYF. The CDR3 coding sequence is TGTGCCAGCAGCCAGAGACCGGGGACCCGGGAGGATACGCAGTATTTT. The chain links TRBV3-1 to TRBJ2-3; possible D gene TRBD2, 6 bases. Germline CDR1 and CDR2: LGHDT and YNNKEL (reference sequence). This CDR3 is built from 16 residues. Between the trimmed V and J ends, which lost 3 bases and 6 bases, there was a span of 19 bases.

The CDR3 sequence: CASSLKGVLRTGELFF. In nucleotides, the CDR3 is TGCGCCAGCAGCTTAAAAGGAGTGTTACGCACCGGGGAGCTGTTTTTT. The chain joins TRBV5-1 to TRBJ2-2, with unresolved D. This CDR3 is built from 16 residues. The germline V gene encodes CDR1 SGHRS and CDR2 YFSETQ. Trimming cost V 2 bases and J 4 bases, with 15 bases left between them.

The V call is TRBV3-1, the J call TRBJ2-2, with TRBD1 matching 7 bases. Germline CDR1 is LGHDT and CDR2 is YNNKEL (reference sequence). J was trimmed by 6 bases and V by 0 bases; bases with no gene match: 7. CDR3 length: 16 amino acids. The DNA for the CDR3 is TGTGCCAGCAGCCAAGACCCCCGACAGGGACCCGGGGAGCTGTTTTTT. This translates into CASSQDPRQGPGELFF.

This chain joins TRBV20-1 and TRBJ2-3; 9 positions agree with TRBD2. This CDR3 region has 17 residues. V gave up 0 bases and J gave up 2 bases; unmatched junction bases: 9. Germline values: CDR1 DFQATT, CDR2 SNEGSKA (reference sequence). The CDR3 DNA reads TGCAGTGCTAGAGATCCGTCTAGCGGGGCCACCACAGATACGCAGTATTTT. Its translation is CSARDPSSGATTDTQYF.

This clonotype turned up a few times. The J gene is TRBJ1-1, the V gene TRBV4-2; D remains unclear. V was cut by 2 bases and J by 4 bases, with 17 bases left in between. The V gene's germline CDR1 is LGHNA and CDR2 YNFKEQ. The CDR3 is 16 amino acids. This CDR3 is CASSQSHHSMSTEAFF. CDR3 bases: TGTGCCAGCAGCCAATCACACCACAGCATGAGCACTGAAGCTTTCTTT.

This clonotype has only a few counts. V usage is TRBV9 and J usage is TRBJ1-1; maybe TRBD1 (5 bases). This CDR3 is 13 amino acids long. The V gene lost 4 bases and the J gene lost 7 bases, with 14 bases spanning the gap. Germline V gives CDR1 SGDLS, CDR2 YYNGEE. This CDR3 reads CASSFRGTNEAFF. The DNA for the CDR3 is TGTGCCAGCAGCTTCCGCGGGACCAATGAAGCTTTCTTT.

The table lists this clonotype with many counts. The chain uses TRBV10-3 and TRBJ2-2; 8 bases fit TRBD1. Germline assignment: CDR1 ENHRY and CDR2 SYGVKD. CDR3 length: 16 residues. V gave up 2 bases and J gave up 1 base; unmatched junction bases: 3. This chain's CDR3 is CAISEPGTGNTGELFF. The CDR3 nucleotides are TGTGCCATCAGTGAGCCCGGGACAGGGAACACCGGGGAGCTGTTTTTT.

There are many counts of this clonotype. This chain connects TRBV4-3 to TRBJ1-1, with a tentative D call TRBD1 (6 bases). The V end lost 4 bases, the J end lost 1 base, and 10 bases lay between the germline ends. Germline CDR1 reads LGHNA; CDR2 reads YSLEER. This CDR3 is 14 amino acids long. The CDR3 DNA is TGCGCCAGCAGCCCACGGGGGGCGAACACTGAAGCTTTCTTT. Its protein product is CASSPRGANTEAFF.

The chain has TRBV7-2 and TRBJ2-7, with D possibly being TRBD1 (6 bases). This CDR3 has 13 residues. In germline, CDR1 is SGHTA, CDR2 FQGNSA. Trimming stripped 1 base from V and 6 bases from J, with 10 bases between. This CDR3 reads CASSLGTGSEQYF. The CDR3 nucleotides read TGTGCCAGCAGCTTAGGTACAGGGAGCGAGCAGTACTTC.

This clonotype has only a few counts. The chain joins TRBV12-3 or TRBV12-4 to TRBJ1-2; weak D call: TRBD1 (5 bases). Trimming shortened V by 1 base and J by 5 bases, and 8 bases separated the two germline ends. The CDR3 contains 13 residues. The DNA of the CDR3 is TGTGCCAGCAGTTTAGACAGGACGTATGGCTACACCTTC. Protein product: CASSLDRTYGYTF.

This clonotype turned up a few times. The V and J genes are TRBV9 and TRBJ2-7, with no clear D. Between the trimmed V and J ends, which lost 3 bases and 0 bases, there was a span of 16 bases. CDR1 and CDR2 from the germline V gene are SGDLS and YYNGEE. The length of the CDR3 is 16 residues. The CDR3 loop is CASSEDPAASSYEQYF. In nucleotides, the CDR3 is TGTGCCAGCAGCGAGGACCCCGCAGCCAGCTCCTACGAGCAGTACTTC.

The chain links TRBV10-2 to TRBJ2-7; unclear D gene. The CDR3 has 13 amino acids. Between the trimmed V and J ends, which lost 6 bases and 2 bases, there was a span of 11 bases. Germline V CDR1 and CDR2: WSHSY, SAAADI. CDR3 protein: CASRRHPTYEQYF. The CDR3 nucleotides are TGCGCCAGCAGGAGACATCCCACCTACGAGCAGTACTTC.

This clonotype was detected many times. The rearrangement uses TRBV7-9 and TRBJ2-2; TRBD2 matches at 9 bases. The CDR3 contains 16 residues. The ends lost 3 bases at V and 0 bases at J; junction bases unmatched: 2. Germline V gene sequence: CDR1 SEHNR, CDR2 FQNEAQ (reference sequence). The CDR3, as DNA: TGTGCCAGCAGCTTCTTAGCGGGGGCGAACACCGGGGAGCTGTTTTTT. It is translated as CASSFLAGANTGELFF.

This clonotype has just a few counts. The chain has TRBV14 and TRBJ1-1; TRBD1 aligns across 7 bases. Trimming cost V 1 base and J 11 bases; bases outside gene matches: 13. The CDR3 is made up of 15 amino acids. The germline CDR1 and CDR2 sequences are SGHDN and FVKESK. The CDR3 nucleotides read TGTGCCAGCAGCCAAGGGGAAAACGACAGGGACGACGCTTTCTTT. Its protein is CASSQGENDRDDAFF.

This clonotype has a handful of counts. V gene TRBV27 combines with J gene TRBJ2-7, with 7 bases identical to TRBD1. This CDR3 contains 14 residues. Germline values: CDR1 MNHEY, CDR2 SMNVEV (reference sequence). Trimming removed 3 bases from V and 2 bases from J; junction bases left unmatched: 4. The CDR3 is CASSLAGGPYEQYV. CDR3 DNA sequence: TGTGCCAGCAGTTTGGCAGGGGGACCCTACGAGCAGTACGTC.

This chain joins TRBV27 and TRBJ1-2; D is unclear. CDR1 is MNHEY and CDR2 is SMNVEV in the germline V gene (reference sequence). Trimming removed 6 bases from V and 1 base from J, with 9 bases in between. This CDR3 contains 13 residues. The CDR3 nucleotides read TGTGCCAGCAGCCCAAAGGGTAACTATGGCTACACCTTC. Its protein product is CASSPKGNYGYTF.

The chain recombines TRBV7-6 with TRBJ1-5; D is possibly TRBD1 (6 bases). CDR3 length: 16 residues. V lost 7 bases to trimming and J lost 9 bases, with 25 bases between them. Per germline, CDR1 SGHVS and CDR2 FNYEAQ. CDR3: CASIWGARTLSRPQHF. The CDR3 DNA reads as TGTGCCAGCATCTGGGGGGCTCGTACCCTCTCGAGGCCCCAGCATTTT.

The chain carries TRBV7-2 and TRBJ2-7, with a possible D match to TRBD2 (6 bases). V lost 5 bases, J lost 2 bases, and 13 bases lay in between. This CDR3 region has 14 residues. Germline loops: CDR1 SGHTA, CDR2 FQGNSA. CDR3 coding DNA: TGTGCCAGCAGCCAGCCTGGGGGGACCTACGAGCAGTACTTC. It codes for CASSQPGGTYEQYF.

The chain joins TRBV5-1 to TRBJ1-1, with TRBD1 matching over 8 bases. The V segment lost 5 bases and the J segment 5 bases; nucleotides outside the gene matches: 17. Germline V gene sequence: CDR1 SGHRS, CDR2 YFSETQ. CDR3 length: 17 residues. The CDR3 DNA follows: TGCGCCAGCAGACTAAACCTTGGACAGGGTGGTGGTACTGAAGCTTTCTTT. It is translated as CASRLNLGQGGGTEAFF.

The V call is TRBV10-2, the J call TRBJ2-7; no definite D call. The V end lost 3 bases, the J end lost 4 bases, and 10 bases lay between the germline ends. The CDR3 is 13 amino acids. CDR1 is WSHSY and CDR2 is SAAADI in the germline V gene. CDR3 in amino acids: CASSDGPQYEQYV. The CDR3 nucleotides are TGCGCCAGCAGTGATGGACCACAATACGAGCAGTACGTC.